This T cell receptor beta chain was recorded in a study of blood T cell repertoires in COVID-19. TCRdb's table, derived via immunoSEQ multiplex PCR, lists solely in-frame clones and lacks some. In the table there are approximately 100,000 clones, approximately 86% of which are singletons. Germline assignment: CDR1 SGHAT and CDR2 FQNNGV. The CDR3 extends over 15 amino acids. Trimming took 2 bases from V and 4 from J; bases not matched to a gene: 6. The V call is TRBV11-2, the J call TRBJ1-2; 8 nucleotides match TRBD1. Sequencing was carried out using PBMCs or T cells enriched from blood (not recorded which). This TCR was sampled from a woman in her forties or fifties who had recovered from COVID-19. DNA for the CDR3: TGTGCCAGCAGCTTACCATACAGGGGGTCCTATGGCTACACCTTC. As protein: CASSLPYRGSYGYTF.